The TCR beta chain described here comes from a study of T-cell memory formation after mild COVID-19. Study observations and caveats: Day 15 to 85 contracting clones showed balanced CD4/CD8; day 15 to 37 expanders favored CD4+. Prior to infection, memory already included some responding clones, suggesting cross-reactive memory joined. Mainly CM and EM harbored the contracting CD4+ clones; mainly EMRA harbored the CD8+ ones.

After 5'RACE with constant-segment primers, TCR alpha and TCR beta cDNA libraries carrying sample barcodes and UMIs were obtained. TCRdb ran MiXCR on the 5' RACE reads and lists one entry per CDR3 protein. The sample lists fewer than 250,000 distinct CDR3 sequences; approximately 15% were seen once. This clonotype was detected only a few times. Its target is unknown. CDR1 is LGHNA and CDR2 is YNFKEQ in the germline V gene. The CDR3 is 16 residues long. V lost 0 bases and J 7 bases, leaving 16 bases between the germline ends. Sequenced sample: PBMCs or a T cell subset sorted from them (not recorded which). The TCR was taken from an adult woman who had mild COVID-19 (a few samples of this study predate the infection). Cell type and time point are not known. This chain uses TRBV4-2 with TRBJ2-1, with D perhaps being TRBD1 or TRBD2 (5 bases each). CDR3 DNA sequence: TGTGCCAGCAGCCAAGAATTCGGGACCCGAGGGAATGAGCAGTTCTTC. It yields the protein CASSQEFGTRGNEQFF.